Here is one T cell receptor (beta chain) with its context. This record belongs to a study of T cells expressing NK-cell markers. Using the 5' RACE reads, TCRdb records one entry per CDR3 protein without DNA. Its table lists some 410,000 distinct CDR3 sequences. Per germline, CDR1 MNHNY and CDR2 SVGAGI (reference sequence). The CDR3 is 12 residues long. The chain joins TRBV6-6 to TRBJ1-1. Sequencing was done on a sample of blood T cells: a sorted CD56 or NKG2C T cell subset, CD4+ or CD8+ T cells, or bulk PBMC T cells (not recorded which). The clonotype comes from a woman between 18 and 70 years old in good health. The CDR3 protein is CASSYAAIEAFF.